This T cell receptor beta chain emerged from a study of shared clonotypes between healthy human individuals. Study-level points and caveats: It was the non-shared clonotypes that had lower generation probabilities than clonotypes shared by all four donors.

Germline V gene sequence: CDR1 MNHNS, CDR2 SASEGT. The CDR3 loop spans 15 amino acids. With 5 bases removed from V and 3 bases from J, the gap between germline ends came to 14 bases. Clones were read by immunoSEQ multiplex PCR, and TCRdb kept only the in-frame ones, dropping some. The repertoire has 640,000 or so clones, around 72% of them found once; the top ten carry around 1.8%. With respect to this clone: The antigen remains unidentified.

Sample: memory CD4+ T cells sorted from blood. Subset defined: CD45RA-negative fraction. The receptor comes from a woman aged 25 to 39 in good health. This chain uses TRBV6-1 with TRBJ1-5; possible D gene TRBD1, 5 bases. CDR3 residues: CASSWDFNYNQPQHF. The CDR3 DNA follows: TGTGCCAGCAGTTGGGACTTCAACTACAATCAGCCCCAGCATTTT.